Listed below are T cell receptor beta chains from one sample, sequenced in a study of CXCR3-negative and CXCR3-positive naive CD8 T cells. TCRdb re-called the 5' RACE reads; every CDR3 protein appears as one record, without DNA. The sample holds around 50,000 distinct CDR3 sequences. What was sequenced was memory CD8+ T cells from blood. These receptors originate from a human donor in good health. Some clones in this sample may be carry-over from other donors' samples. CDR3s include the opening cysteine and the closing phenylalanine or tryptophan.

v_gene	j_gene	CDR3aa
TRBV27	TRBJ2-1	CASSVASSSNEQFF
TRBV20-1	TRBJ2-1	CSAANSGSSYNEQFF
TRBV7-2	TRBJ1-6	CASSLVTGSPFHF
TRBV6-1	TRBJ1-1	CASSEADLGTEAFF
TRBV12-3/TRBV12-4	TRBJ2-3	CASSRTGVFTDTQYF
TRBV6-6	TRBJ1-1	CASSLEVTEAFF
TRBV5-1	TRBJ2-7	CASSLGLAGAYEQYF
TRBV10-3	TRBJ2-1	CAITRGTGVVGIHNEQFF
TRBV28	TRBJ1-5	CASSLTKVSNQPQHF
TRBV5-1	TRBJ1-2	CASSLFSETNYGYTF
TRBV9	TRBJ2-3	CASSGSASGVTDTQYF
TRBV7-9	TRBJ2-7	CASSPFLAGEYEQYF
TRBV7-9	TRBJ1-2	CASSLIQGAVDGYTF
TRBV6-4	TRBJ2-2	CASSEENTGELFF
TRBV14	TRBJ2-3	CASSLIPGGSDTQYF
TRBV7-2	TRBJ1-5	CASSLGATAGRSNQPQHF
TRBV5-1	TRBJ1-2	CASGWDRVGYTF
TRBV6-5	TRBJ1-2	CASSYLGVGGYTF
TRBV20-1	TRBJ1-1	CSARSPGVTEAFF
TRBV15	TRBJ2-7	CATSRGSGSYEQYF
TRBV19	TRBJ2-5	CASSMGQETQYF
TRBV19	TRBJ2-7	CASSPSTGPYEQYF
TRBV6-2/TRBV6-3	TRBJ2-1	CASSPNRVDEQFF
TRBV7-9	TRBJ2-6	CANPPTGTGVYGANVLTF
TRBV29-1	TRBJ2-7	CSVTLAGALSEQYF
TRBV12-3/TRBV12-4	TRBJ2-2	CASRRTGTGYPGELFF
TRBV10-3	TRBJ2-1	CAISAPSEMDNEQFF
TRBV6-5	TRBJ2-7	CASSLTSGGPNYEQYF
TRBV28	TRBJ2-1	CASRGPHSGGQFF
TRBV30	TRBJ2-1	CAWSVIDYNEQFF
TRBV7-7	TRBJ2-5	CASSYGRGSRETQYF
TRBV6-2/TRBV6-3	TRBJ2-7	CASSYGSETYEQYF
TRBV27	TRBJ1-1	CASSPRGPDEAFF
TRBV7-9	TRBJ1-2	CASSSDRDYGYTF